The present T cell receptor (beta chain) was sequenced within a study of blood T cell repertoires in COVID-19. Turning to the study itself: The United States, Italy and Spain supplied acute and convalescent COVID-19 samples. Sources were T cells, B-cell-depleted T cells, or PBMCs; the material itself was cDNA or gDNA.

Germline V gene data show CDR1 as SGHTA and CDR2 as FQGTGA. CDR3 length: 15 residues. The V end lost 4 bases, the J end lost 8 bases, and 17 bases lay between the germline ends. Original processing notes: Estimation of nucleated cell counts was performed using reference gene primer amplification. Assay: immunoSEQ multiplex PCR; the TCRdb copy retains only in-frame clones and omits some. The DNA gave D and trimming, while V, J and clone size come from that table. The table includes about 140,000 clones, about 86% detected once. The rearrangement links TRBV7-3 to TRBJ2-2; the D gene is possibly TRBD1 (6 bases). Input material: peripheral blood. The TCR was taken from a woman aged 60-70 years with acute or convalescent COVID-19. In DNA form, the CDR3 reads TGTGCCAGCAGCTCCAGACCAGGGGATTCTGGGGAGCTGTTTTTT. This codes for CASSSRPGDSGELFF.